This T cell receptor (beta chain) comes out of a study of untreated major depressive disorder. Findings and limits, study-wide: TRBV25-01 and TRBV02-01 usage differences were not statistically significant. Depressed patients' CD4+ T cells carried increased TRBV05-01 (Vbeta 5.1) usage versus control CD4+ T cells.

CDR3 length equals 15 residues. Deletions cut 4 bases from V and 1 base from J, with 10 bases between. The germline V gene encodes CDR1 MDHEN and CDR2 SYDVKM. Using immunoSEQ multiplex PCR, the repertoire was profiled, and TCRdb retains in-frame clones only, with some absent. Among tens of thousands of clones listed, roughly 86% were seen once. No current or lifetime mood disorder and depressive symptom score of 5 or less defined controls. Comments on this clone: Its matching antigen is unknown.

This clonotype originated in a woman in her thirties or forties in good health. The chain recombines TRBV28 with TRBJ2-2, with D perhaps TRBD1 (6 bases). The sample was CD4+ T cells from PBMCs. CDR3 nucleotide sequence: TGTGCCAGCAGTTCAGGGGCCCTGAACACCGGGGAGCTGTTTTTT. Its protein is CASSSGALNTGELFF.